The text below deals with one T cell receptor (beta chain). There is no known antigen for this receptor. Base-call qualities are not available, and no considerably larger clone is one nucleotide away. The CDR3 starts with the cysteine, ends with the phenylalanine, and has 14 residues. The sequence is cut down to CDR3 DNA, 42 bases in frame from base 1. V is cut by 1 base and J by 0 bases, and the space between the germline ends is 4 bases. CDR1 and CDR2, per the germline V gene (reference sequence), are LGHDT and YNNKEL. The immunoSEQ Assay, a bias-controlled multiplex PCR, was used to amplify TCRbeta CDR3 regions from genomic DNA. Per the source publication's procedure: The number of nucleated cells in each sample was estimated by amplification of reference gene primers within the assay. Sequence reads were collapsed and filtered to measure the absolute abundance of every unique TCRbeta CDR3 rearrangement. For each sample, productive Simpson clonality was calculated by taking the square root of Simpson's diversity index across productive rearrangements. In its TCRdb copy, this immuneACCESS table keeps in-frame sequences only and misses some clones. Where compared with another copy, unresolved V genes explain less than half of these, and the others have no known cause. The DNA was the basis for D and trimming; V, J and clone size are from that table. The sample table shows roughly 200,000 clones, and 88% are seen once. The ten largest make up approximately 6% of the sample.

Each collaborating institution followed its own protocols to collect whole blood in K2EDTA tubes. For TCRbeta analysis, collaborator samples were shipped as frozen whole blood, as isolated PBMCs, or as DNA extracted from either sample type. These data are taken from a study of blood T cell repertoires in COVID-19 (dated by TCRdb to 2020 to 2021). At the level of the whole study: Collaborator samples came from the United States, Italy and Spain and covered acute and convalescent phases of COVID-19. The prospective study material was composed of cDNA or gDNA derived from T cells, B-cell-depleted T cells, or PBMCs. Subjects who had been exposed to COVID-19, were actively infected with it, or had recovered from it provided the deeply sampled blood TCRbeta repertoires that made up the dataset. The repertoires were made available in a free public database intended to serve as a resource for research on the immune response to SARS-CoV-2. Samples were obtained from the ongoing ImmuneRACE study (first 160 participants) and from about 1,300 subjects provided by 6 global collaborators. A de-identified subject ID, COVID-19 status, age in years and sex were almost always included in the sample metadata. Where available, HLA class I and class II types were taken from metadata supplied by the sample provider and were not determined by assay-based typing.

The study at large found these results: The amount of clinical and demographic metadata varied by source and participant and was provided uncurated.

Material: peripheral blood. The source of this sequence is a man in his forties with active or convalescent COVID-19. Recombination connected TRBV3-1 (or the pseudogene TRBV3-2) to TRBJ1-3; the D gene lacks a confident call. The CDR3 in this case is CASSQGHSGNTIYF. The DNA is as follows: TGTGCCAGCAGCCAAGGACACTCTGGAAACACCATATATTTT.